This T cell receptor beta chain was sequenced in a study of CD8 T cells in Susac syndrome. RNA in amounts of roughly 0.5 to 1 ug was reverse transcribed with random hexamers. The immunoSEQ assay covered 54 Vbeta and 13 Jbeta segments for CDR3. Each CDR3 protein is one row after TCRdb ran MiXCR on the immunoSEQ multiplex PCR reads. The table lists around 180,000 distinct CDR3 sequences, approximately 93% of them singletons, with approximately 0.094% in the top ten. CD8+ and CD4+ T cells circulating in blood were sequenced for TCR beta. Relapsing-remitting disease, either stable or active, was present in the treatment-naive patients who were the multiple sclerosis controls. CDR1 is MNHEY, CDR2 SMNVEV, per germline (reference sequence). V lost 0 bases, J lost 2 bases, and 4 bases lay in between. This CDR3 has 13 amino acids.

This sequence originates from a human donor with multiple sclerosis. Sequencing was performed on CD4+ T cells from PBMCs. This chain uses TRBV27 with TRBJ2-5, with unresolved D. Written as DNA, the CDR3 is TGTGCCAGCAGTTTATCAAGGCAAGAGACCCAGTACTTC. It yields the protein CASSLSRQETQYF.